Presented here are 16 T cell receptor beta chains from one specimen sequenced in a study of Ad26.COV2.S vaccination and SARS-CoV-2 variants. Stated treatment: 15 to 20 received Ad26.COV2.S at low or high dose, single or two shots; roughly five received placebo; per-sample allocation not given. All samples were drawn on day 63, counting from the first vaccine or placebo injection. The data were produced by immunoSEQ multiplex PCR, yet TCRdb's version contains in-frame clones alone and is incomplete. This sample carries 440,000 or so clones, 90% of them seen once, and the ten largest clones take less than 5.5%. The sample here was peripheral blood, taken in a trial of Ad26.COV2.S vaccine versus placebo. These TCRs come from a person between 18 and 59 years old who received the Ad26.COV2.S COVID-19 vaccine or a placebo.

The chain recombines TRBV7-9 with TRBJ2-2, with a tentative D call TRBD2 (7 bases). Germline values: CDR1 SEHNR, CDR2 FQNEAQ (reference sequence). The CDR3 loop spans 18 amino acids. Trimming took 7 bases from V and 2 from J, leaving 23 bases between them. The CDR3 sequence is CASIGGGASLVNTGELFF. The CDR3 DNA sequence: TGTGCCAGCATCGGAGGGGGGGCCTCGCTCGTAAACACCGGGGAGCTGTTTTTT. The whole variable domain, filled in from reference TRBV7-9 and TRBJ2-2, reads DTGVSQNPRHKITKRGQNVTFRCDPISEHNRLYWYRQTLGQGPEFLTYFQNEAQLEKSRLLSDRFSAERPKGSFSTLEIQRTEQGDSAMYLCASIGGGASLVNTGELFFGEGSRLTVL.

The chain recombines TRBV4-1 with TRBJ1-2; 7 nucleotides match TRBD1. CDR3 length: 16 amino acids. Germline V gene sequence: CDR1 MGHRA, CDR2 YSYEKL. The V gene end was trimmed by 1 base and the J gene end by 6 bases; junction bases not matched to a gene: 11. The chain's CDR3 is CASSQGRGQRINGYTF. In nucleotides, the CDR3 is TGCGCCAGCAGCCAAGGAAGGGGGCAGAGAATCAATGGCTACACCTTC.

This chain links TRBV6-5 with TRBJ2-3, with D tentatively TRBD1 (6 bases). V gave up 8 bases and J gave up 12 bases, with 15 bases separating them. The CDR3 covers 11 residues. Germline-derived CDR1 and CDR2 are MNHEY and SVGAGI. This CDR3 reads CASAQGDIQYF. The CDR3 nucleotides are TGTGCCAGCGCTCAAGGGGACATACAGTATTTT.

CDR3 DNA: TGTGCCAGCAGCGTAGGCGGCGGAACCCAGGCGACTGAAGCTTTCTTT. Protein product: CASSVGGGTQATEAFF. The chain couples TRBV9 to TRBJ1-1; D not certain. With 0 bases removed from V and 5 bases from J, the gap between germline ends came to 17 bases. Germline V lookup: CDR1 SGDLS, CDR2 YYNGEE. CDR3 size: 16 residues. Looking up the rest from reference TRBV9 and TRBJ1-1 gives the full variable domain: DSGVTQTPKHLITATGQRVTLRCSPRSGDLSVYWYQQSLDQGLQFLIQYYNGEERAKGNILERFSAQQFPDLHSELNLSSLELGDSALYFCASSVGGGTQATEAFFGQGTRLTVV.

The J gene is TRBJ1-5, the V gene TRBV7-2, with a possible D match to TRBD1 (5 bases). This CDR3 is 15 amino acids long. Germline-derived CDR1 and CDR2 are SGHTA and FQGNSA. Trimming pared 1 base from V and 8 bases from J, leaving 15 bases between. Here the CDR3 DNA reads TGTGCCAGCAGCTTAGATATGGGGCGGAGCGAGCCCCAGCATTTT. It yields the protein CASSLDMGRSEPQHF.

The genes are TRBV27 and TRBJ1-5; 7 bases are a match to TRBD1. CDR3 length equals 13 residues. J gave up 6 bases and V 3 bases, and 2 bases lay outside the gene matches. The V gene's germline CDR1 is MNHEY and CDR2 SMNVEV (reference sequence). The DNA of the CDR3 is TGTGCCAGCAGTTTCAGGGGGTCTCAGCCCCAGCATTTT. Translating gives CASSFRGSQPQHF.

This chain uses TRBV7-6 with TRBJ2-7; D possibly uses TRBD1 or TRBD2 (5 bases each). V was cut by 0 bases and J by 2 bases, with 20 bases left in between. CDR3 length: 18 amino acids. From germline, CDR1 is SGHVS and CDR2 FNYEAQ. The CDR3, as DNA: TGTGCCAGCAGCTTAGCTCGCCCGGCCGGGGCTAAGGCCTACGAGCAGTACTTC. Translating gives CASSLARPAGAKAYEQYF.

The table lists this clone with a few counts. CDR3 sequence: CASSSGPGHSPLHF. In DNA form, the CDR3 reads TGTGCCAGCAGCTCGGGACCGGGGCATTCACCCCTCCACTTT. The chain links TRBV7-2 to TRBJ1-6, with D possibly matching TRBD1 (5 bases). V gave up 4 bases and J gave up 8 bases, with 12 bases separating them. This CDR3 region has 14 residues. Germline V gives CDR1 SGHTA, CDR2 FQGNSA.

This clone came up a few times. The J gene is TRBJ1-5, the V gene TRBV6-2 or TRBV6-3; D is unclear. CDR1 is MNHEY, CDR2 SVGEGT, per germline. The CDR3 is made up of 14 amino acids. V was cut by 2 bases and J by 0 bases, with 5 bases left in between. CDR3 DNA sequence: TGTGCCAGCAGTTACGGTGATAGCAATCAGCCCCAGCATTTT. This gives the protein CASSYGDSNQPQHF.

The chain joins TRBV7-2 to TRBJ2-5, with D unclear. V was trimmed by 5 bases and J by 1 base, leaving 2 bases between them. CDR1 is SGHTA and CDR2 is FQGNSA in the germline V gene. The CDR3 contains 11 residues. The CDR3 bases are TGTGCCAGCAGCATCCAAGAGACCCAGTACTTC. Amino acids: CASSIQETQYF.

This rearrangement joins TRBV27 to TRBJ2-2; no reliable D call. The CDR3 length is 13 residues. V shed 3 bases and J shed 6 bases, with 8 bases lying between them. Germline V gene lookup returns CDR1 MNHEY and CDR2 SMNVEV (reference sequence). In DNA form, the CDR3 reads TGTGCCAGCAGTTTCACCAGACCCGGGGAGCTGTTTTTT. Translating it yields CASSFTRPGELFF.

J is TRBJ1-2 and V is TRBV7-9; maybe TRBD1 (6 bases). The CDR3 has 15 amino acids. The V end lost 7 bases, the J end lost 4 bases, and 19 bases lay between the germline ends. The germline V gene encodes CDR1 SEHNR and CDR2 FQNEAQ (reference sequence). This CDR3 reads CASTLGQTSAYGYTF. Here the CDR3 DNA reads TGTGCCAGCACCCTTGGACAGACCTCCGCCTATGGCTACACCTTC.

The CDR3 region is CASSDYGDTQYF. For the CDR3, the DNA is TGTGCCAGCAGTGACTACGGGGATACGCAGTATTTT. The V gene is TRBV6-2 or TRBV6-3, the J gene TRBJ2-3; tentative D call: TRBD2 (5 bases). Germline V gives CDR1 MNHEY, CDR2 SVGEGT. This CDR3 spans 12 amino acids. Trimming took 5 bases from V and 6 from J, leaving 9 bases between them.

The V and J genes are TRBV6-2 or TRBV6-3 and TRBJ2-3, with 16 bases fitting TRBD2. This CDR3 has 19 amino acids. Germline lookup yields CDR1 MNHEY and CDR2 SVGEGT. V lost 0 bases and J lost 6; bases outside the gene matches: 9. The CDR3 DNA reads TGTGCCAGCAGTTACTCGACGGGACTAGCGGGAGGGCGTACGGATACGCAGTATTTT. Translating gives CASSYSTGLAGGRTDTQYF.

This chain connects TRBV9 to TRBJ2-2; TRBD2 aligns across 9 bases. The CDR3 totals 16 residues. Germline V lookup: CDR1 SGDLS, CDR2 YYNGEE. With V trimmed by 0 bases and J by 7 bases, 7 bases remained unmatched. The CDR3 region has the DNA TGTGCCAGCAGCGTAGGGGCTAGCGGGACTGTCGGGGAGCTGTTTTTT. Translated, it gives CASSVGASGTVGELFF.

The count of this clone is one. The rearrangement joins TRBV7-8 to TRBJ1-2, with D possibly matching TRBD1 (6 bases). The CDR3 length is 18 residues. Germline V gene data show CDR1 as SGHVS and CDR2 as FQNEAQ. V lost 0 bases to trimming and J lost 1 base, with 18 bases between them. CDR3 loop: CASSLASRGSFFNYGYTF. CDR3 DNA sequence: TGTGCCAGCAGCTTAGCGAGCAGGGGAAGTTTTTTTAACTATGGCTACACCTTC.